This T cell receptor (beta chain) derives from a study of blood T cell repertoires in COVID-19. Looked up from germline, CDR1 is SGDLS and CDR2 is YYNGEE. Trimming removed 0 bases at V and 12 bases at J, with 19 bases between. The CDR3 runs 15 residues. Assay used: immunoSEQ multiplex PCR; TCRdb lists only in-frame clones, some missing. The sample holds around 300,000 clones; about 90% are singletons and the top ten take roughly 1.9%. The chain recombines TRBV9 with TRBJ2-1, with a weak D call TRBD2 (5 bases). This sequence was found in a woman aged 55 to 70 who had recovered from COVID-19. Sequenced: PBMCs or T cells enriched from blood (not recorded which). CDR3 sequence: CASSVEAGGGSGQFF. The CDR3, as DNA: TGTGCCAGCAGCGTAGAGGCCGGTGGAGGTTCAGGGCAGTTCTTC.